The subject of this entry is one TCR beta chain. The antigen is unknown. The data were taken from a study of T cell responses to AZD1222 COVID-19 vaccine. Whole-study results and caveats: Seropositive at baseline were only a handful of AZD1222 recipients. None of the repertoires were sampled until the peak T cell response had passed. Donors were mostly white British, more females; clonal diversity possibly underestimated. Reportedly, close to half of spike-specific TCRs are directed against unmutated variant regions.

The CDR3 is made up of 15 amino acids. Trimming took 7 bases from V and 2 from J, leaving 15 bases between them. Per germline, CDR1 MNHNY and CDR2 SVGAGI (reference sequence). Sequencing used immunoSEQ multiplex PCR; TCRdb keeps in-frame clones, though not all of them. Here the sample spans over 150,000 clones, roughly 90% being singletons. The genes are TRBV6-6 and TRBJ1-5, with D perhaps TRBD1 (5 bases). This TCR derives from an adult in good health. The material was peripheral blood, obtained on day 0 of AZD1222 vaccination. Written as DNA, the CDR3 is TGTGCCAGCATTGGGGCCGGGCAGGGCAATCAGCCCCAGCATTTT. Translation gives CASIGAGQGNQPQHF.